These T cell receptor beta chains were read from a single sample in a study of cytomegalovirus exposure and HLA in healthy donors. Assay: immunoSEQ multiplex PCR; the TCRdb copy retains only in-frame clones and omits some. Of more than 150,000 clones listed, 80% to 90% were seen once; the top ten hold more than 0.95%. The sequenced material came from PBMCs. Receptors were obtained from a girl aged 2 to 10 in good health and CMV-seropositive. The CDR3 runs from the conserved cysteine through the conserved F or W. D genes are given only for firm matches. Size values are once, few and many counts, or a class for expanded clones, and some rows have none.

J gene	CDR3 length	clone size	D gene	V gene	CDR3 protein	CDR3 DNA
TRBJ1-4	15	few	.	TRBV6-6	CASSPHRATNEKLFF	TGTGCCAGCAGTCCGCACAGAGCAACTAATGAAAAACTGTTTTTT
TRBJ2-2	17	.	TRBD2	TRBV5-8	CASSRQVLAGAFGELFF	TGTGCCAGCAGCCGCCAGGTACTAGCGGGGGCCTTCGGGGAGCTGTTTTTT
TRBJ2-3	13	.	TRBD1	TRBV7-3	CASSPDRGSTQYF	TGTGCCAGCAGCCCGGACAGGGGAAGTACGCAGTATTTT
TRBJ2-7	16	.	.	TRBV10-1	CASSERGAGDTHEQYF	TGCGCCAGCAGTGAGAGAGGTGCAGGGGACACCCACGAGCAGTACTTC
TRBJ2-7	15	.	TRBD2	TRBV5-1	CASSRELAVSYEQYF	TGCGCCAGCAGCCGGGAACTAGCGGTCTCTTACGAGCAGTACTTC
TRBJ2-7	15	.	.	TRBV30	CAWTPSPRSSYEQYF	TGTGCCTGGACCCCCTCCCCGAGGAGCTCCTACGAGCAGTACTTC
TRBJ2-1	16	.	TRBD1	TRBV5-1	CASSLEGTGSYNEQFF	TGCGCCAGCAGCTTGGAAGGGACAGGGTCCTACAATGAGCAGTTCTTC
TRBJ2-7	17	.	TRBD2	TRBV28	CASSSVRTSERLGEQYF	TGTGCCAGCAGTTCAGTCCGGACTAGCGAAAGATTGGGCGAGCAGTACTTC
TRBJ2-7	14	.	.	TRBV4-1	CASSQVEDSYEQYF	TGCGCCAGCAGCCAAGTCGAGGACAGTTACGAGCAGTACTTC
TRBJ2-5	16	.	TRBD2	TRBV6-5	CASSSPTSGRAKTQYF	TGTGCCAGCAGTTCACCGACTAGCGGGAGGGCAAAGACCCAGTACTTC
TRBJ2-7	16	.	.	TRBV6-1	CASSGWGDRTPYEQYF	TGTGCCAGCAGTGGCTGGGGTGACAGGACGCCCTACGAGCAGTACTTC
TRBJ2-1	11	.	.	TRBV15	CATASYNEQFF	TGTGCCACAGCCTCCTACAATGAGCAGTTCTTC
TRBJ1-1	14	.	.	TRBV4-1	CASSQEVRVTEAFF	TGCGCCAGCAGCCAAGAAGTCAGGGTCACTGAAGCTTTCTTT